Following are 16 T cell receptor beta chains from one sample sequenced in a study of cytomegalovirus exposure and HLA in healthy donors. Amplification used 60 Vbeta primers and 13 Jbeta primers. Profiled with immunoSEQ multiplex PCR; TCRdb holds only in-frame clones, not every one. The repertoire consists of fewer than 95,000 clones, with roughly four fifths occurring once and the leading ten covering 0.45% to 0.6%. What was sequenced was PBMCs. Receptors were obtained from a man aged 25 to 40 in good health and CMV-seronegative.

This clone was observed a few times. V and J are TRBV4-3 and TRBJ1-1; 9 nucleotides align to TRBD1. Germline V gene lookup returns CDR1 LGHNA and CDR2 YSLEER. With V trimmed by 4 bases and J by 10 bases, 10 bases remained unmatched. The CDR3 runs 14 residues. For the CDR3, the DNA is TGCGCCAGCAGCCCGGGACAGGGAGAGGGGGGAGCTTTCTTT. This encodes CASSPGQGEGGAFF.

This clone was counted a few times. The V call is TRBV10-2, the J call TRBJ1-4, with 7 bases aligning to TRBD1. This CDR3 has 13 amino acids. Germline V lookup: CDR1 WSHSY, CDR2 SAAADI. Trimming took 9 bases from V and 8 from J; bases not matched to a gene: 9. The CDR3 loop is CASGTAGAEKLFF. The CDR3 coding sequence is TGCGCCAGTGGGACAGCGGGGGCCGAAAAACTGTTTTTT.

This clone is a singleton in its sample. The chain employs TRBV11-1 and TRBJ2-5; 9 bases align to TRBD2. Germline assignment: CDR1 SGHAT and CDR2 FQDESV (reference sequence). The CDR3 sequence is 16 residues long. Unmatched junction bases numbered 12, after V lost 5 bases and J lost 5 bases. For the CDR3, the DNA is TGTGCCAGCAGCGCGAGGCGCGCGGGAGGGTTGGAGACCCAGTACTTC. Translation gives CASSARRAGGLETQYF.

The J gene is TRBJ2-3, the V gene TRBV7-7; 9 nucleotides match TRBD1. Per the germline V gene, CDR1 is SSHAT and CDR2 is FNYEAQ (reference sequence). With 5 bases clipped from V and 2 bases from J, the junction kept 5 bases outside the gene matches. CDR3 length: 15 amino acids. The chain's CDR3 is CASSPGTGLTDTQYF. The CDR3 DNA is TGTGCCAGCAGCCCTGGGACAGGGCTCACAGATACGCAGTATTTT.

CDR3 loop: CASSSWTSAQETQYF. The CDR3 nucleotides read TGTGCCAGCAGCTCCTGGACTAGCGCTCAAGAGACCCAGTACTTC. The chain is built from TRBV11-2 and TRBJ2-5; TRBD2 aligns across 9 bases. Germline V gives CDR1 SGHAT, CDR2 FQNNGV. CDR3 length: 15 residues. The V gene end was trimmed by 4 bases and the J gene end by 2 bases; junction bases not matched to a gene: 5.

The chain links TRBV7-2 to TRBJ1-2; D uncertain. CDR3 size: 14 residues. The V end was cut by 5 bases, the J end by 9 bases, with 19 bases between. The germline V gene has CDR1 SGHTA and CDR2 FQGNSA. Written as DNA, the CDR3 is TGTGCCAGCAGCCCGACTCCGAGGTTAGAGAGCTACACCTTC. Translation: CASSPTPRLESYTF.

The rearrangement links TRBV5-1 to TRBJ1-6; TRBD1 matches at 10 bases. The CDR3 has 16 amino acids. V lost 5 bases and J lost 2; bases outside the gene matches: 4. Germline values: CDR1 SGHRS, CDR2 YFSETQ. The CDR3 sequence: CASSPGQGAYNSPLHF. The CDR3 nucleotides are TGCGCCAGCAGTCCCGGACAGGGGGCCTATAATTCACCCCTCCACTTT.

Only one count was recorded for this clone. J is TRBJ1-2 and V is TRBV7-6, with TRBD1 matching 8 bases. The junction had 6 bases not matched to a gene; V was cut back by 1 base and J by 5 bases. The CDR3 extends over 15 amino acids. Germline loops: CDR1 SGHVS, CDR2 FNYEAQ. The CDR3 region has the DNA TGTGCCAGCAGCTTAGAGCAGGGGGCGGGGTATGGCTACACCTTC. The encoded protein is CASSLEQGAGYGYTF.

This clone was picked up one time. This chain joins TRBV7-6 and TRBJ2-3; tentatively, D is TRBD2 (5 bases). The germline V and J ends were trimmed by 4 bases and 7 bases, with 21 bases remaining between them. This CDR3 is built from 16 residues. Germline V gene lookup returns CDR1 SGHVS and CDR2 FNYEAQ. CDR3 region: CASSSEGRALIHTQYF. CDR3 in DNA: TGTGCCAGCAGCTCCGAGGGTCGGGCCTTAATACATACGCAGTATTTT.

The V and J genes are TRBV4-1 and TRBJ1-2, with a possible D match to TRBD1 (5 bases). The CDR3 runs to 13 residues. V was trimmed by 0 bases and J by 5 bases, leaving 7 bases between them. CDR1 is MGHRA, CDR2 YSYEKL, per germline. The CDR3 protein is CASSQDREYGYTF. The CDR3 coding sequence is TGCGCCAGCAGCCAAGACAGGGAATATGGCTACACCTTC.

This clone has a single count. This chain uses TRBV10-1 with TRBJ1-2; possibly TRBD1 for D (6 bases). This CDR3 spans 13 amino acids. V was clipped by 3 bases and J by 4 bases, with 9 bases between them. Germline V gene lookup returns CDR1 WNHNN and CDR2 SYGVQD (reference sequence). Here the CDR3 reads CASSDRGGYGYTF. The DNA for the CDR3 is TGCGCCAGCAGTGACAGAGGGGGCTATGGCTACACCTTC.

The chain uses TRBV12-5 and TRBJ1-3; tentatively, D is TRBD1 (6 bases). This CDR3 region has 13 residues. Germline lookup yields CDR1 LGHNT and CDR2 FRNRAP. The CDR3 nucleotides read TGTGCCATTGCCAGGGGTGGTGGAAACACCATATATTTT. Encoded protein: CAIARGGGNTIYF.

This clone was detected a few times. This rearrangement joins TRBV2 to TRBJ1-5, with TRBD1 as a possible D gene (5 bases). V was cut by 6 bases and J by 6 bases, with 9 bases left in between. This CDR3 contains 12 residues. The germline V gene encodes CDR1 SNHLY and CDR2 FYNNEI. The CDR3 DNA reads as TGTGCCAGCAGCCTCAGGGTTCAGCCCCAGCATTTT. Its protein is CASSLRVQPQHF.

The CDR3, as DNA: TGCGCCAGCAGCTTGAAGTGGCAACAGGGGGCAAGCACTGAAGCTTTCTTT. As protein: CASSLKWQQGASTEAFF. The chain recombines TRBV5-1 with TRBJ1-1; TRBD1 aligns across 9 bases. With 1 base clipped from V and 4 bases from J, the junction kept 11 bases outside the gene matches. The CDR3 is 17 residues long. Germline CDR1 SGHRS, CDR2 YFSETQ.

CDR3 protein: CASSMGQKNTEAFF. CDR3 sequence (DNA): TGTGCCAGCAGCATGGGACAGAAGAACACTGAAGCTTTCTTT. The chain employs TRBV9 and TRBJ1-1; TRBD1 matches at 7 bases. The V gene's germline CDR1 is SGDLS and CDR2 YYNGEE. V lost 4 bases to trimming and J lost 1 base; unmatched junction nucleotides: 4. The CDR3 covers 14 residues.

This chain links TRBV9 with TRBJ1-1; the match to TRBD1 covers 7 bases. CDR3 length: 15 residues. V was pared by 4 bases and J by 6 bases, with 12 bases of the junction left unmatched. Germline V gene sequence: CDR1 SGDLS, CDR2 YYNGEE. CDR3 amino acids: CASSPRQGLNAEAFF. CDR3 nucleotides: TGTGCCAGCAGCCCCCGACAGGGTCTTAACGCTGAAGCTTTCTTT.